The clone carrying this TCR beta chain was observed a few times. Its antigen is unidentified. The record originates from a study of beta chain features in type 1 diabetes. V lost 3 bases, J lost 9 bases, and 6 bases stayed unmatched. The CDR3 covers 13 residues. Germline-derived CDR1 and CDR2 are SGDLS and YYNGEE. The investigators reverse transcribed all of the isolated RNA, so they sequenced expressed TCRB transcripts. Profiling relied on immunoSEQ multiplex PCR, and the TCRdb table lists in-frame clones only, not all of them. Seen here are approximately 250,000 clones, about 9.3% observed once, and the top ten hold around 0.031%. Findings and limits, study-wide: A greater similarity of naive, central memory and Treg TCRB repertoires was seen among patients than among healthy donors.

The sequenced material came from naive CD4+ T cells from blood. The V gene is TRBV9, the J gene TRBJ2-3; 8 bases fit TRBD2. This sequence was found in a woman between 18 and 29 years old in good health. CDR3 nucleotide sequence: TGTGCCAGCAGCGCCGGGACTAGTAGAACGCAGTATTTT. Translation gives CASSAGTSRTQYF.